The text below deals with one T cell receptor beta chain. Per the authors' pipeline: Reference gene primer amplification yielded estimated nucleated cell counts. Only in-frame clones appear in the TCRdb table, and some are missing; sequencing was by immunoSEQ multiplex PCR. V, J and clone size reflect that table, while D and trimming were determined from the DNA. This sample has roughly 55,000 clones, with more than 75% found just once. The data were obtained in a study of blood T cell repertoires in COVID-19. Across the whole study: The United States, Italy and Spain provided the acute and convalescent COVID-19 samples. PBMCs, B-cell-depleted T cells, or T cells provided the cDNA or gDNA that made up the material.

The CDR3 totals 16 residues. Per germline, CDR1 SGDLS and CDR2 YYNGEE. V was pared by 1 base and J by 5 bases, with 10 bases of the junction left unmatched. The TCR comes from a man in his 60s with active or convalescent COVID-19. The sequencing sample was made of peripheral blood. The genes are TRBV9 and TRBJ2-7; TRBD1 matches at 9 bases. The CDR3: CASSVYGGTGIDEQYF. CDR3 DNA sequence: TGTGCCAGCAGCGTATACGGAGGGACAGGGATTGACGAGCAGTACTTC.